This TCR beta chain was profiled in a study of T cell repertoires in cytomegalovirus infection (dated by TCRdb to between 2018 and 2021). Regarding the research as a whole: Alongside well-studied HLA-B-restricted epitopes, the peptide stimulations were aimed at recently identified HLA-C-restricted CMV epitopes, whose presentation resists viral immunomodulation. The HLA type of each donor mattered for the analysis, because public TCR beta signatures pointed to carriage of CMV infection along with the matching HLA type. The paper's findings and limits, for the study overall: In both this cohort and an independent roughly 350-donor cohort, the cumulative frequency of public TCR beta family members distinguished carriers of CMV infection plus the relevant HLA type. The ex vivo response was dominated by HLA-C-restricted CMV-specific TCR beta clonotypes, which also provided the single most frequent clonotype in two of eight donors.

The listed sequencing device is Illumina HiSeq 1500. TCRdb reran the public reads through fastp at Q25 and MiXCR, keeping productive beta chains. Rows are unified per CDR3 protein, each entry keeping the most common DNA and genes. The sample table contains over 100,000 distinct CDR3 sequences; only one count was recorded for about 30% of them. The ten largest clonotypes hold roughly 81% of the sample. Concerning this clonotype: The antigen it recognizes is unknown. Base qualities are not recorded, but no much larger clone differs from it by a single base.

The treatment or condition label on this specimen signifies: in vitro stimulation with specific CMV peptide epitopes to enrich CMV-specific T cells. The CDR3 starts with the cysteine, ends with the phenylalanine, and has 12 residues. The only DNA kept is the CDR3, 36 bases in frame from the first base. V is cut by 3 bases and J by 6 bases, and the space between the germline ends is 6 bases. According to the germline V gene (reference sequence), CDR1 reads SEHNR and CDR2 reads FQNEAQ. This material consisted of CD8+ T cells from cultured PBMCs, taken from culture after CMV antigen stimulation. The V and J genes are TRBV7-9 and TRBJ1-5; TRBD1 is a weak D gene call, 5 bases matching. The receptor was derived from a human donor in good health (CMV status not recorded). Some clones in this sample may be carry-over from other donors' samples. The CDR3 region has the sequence CASSLGVQPQHF. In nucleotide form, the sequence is TGTGCCAGCAGCTTGGGGGTTCAGCCCCAGCATTTT.